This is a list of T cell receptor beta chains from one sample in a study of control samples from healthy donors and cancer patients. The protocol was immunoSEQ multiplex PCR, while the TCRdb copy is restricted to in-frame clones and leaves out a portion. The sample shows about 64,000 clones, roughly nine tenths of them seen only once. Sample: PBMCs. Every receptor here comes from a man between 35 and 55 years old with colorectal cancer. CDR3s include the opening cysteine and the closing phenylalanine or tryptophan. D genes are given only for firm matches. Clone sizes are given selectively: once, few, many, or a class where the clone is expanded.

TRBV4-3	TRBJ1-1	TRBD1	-	TGCGCCAGCAGCTTCAATACAGGGGCGGGAACTGAAGCTTTCTTT	CASSFNTGAGTEAFF
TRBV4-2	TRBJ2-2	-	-	TGTGCCAGCAGCAACCTACCGCAGGGATCCGGGGAGCTGTTTTTT	CASSNLPQGSGELFF
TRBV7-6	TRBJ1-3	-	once	TGTGCCAGCAGCAGCCAAAACCCAGGCTCTGGAAACACCATATATTTT	CASSSQNPGSGNTIYF
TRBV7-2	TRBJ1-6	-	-	TGTGCCAGCAGCTTAATCAGTCACGTAGGGGGGTCCTATAATTCACCCCTCCACTTT	CASSLISHVGGSYNSPLHF
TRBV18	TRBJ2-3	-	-	TGTGCCAGCTCGGGAGGACTCACAGATACGCAGTATTTT	CASSGGLTDTQYF
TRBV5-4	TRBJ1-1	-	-	TGTGCCAGCAGCCCCGGGGGCGCATGGAGGGGTAGCACTGAAGCTTTCTTT	CASSPGGAWRGSTEAFF
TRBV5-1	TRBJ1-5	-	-	TGCGCCAGCAGCCCATCGGGGGGCGGACAGCCCCAGCATTTT	CASSPSGGGQPQHF
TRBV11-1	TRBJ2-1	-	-	TGTGCCAGCAGCCGGGGTTCTGGTCAGGATGAGCAGTTCTTC	CASSRGSGQDEQFF
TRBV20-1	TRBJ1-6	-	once	TGCAGTGCTAGTCTGGGCCGATATAATTCACCCCTCCACTTT	CSASLGRYNSPLHF
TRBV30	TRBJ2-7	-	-	TGTGCCTACCAGCAGGGTATTCACCACGAGCAGTACTTC	CAYQQGIHHEQYF
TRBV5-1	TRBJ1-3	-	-	TGCGCCAGCAGCGTATCCGGGGTCCCCTCTGGAAACACCATATATTTT	CASSVSGVPSGNTIYF
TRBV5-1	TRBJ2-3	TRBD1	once	TGCGCCAGCAGCCTCGGGACAGTCACAGATACGCAGTATTTT	CASSLGTVTDTQYF
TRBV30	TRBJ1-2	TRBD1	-	TGTGCCTGGAGGGGACAGGGGGCCACTTCTAACTATGGCTACACCTTC	CAWRGQGATSNYGYTF
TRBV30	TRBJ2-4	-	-	TGTGCCTGGACAGGGCTAGCCAAAAACATTCAGTACTTC	CAWTGLAKNIQYF
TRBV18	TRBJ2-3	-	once	TGTGCCAGCTCCCGGACCGTCGGAGATACGCAGTATTTT	CASSRTVGDTQYF
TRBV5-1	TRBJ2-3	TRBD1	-	TGCGCCAGCAGCCCAGGACAGGGAACAGATACGCAGTATTTT	CASSPGQGTDTQYF
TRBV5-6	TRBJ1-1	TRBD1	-	TGTGCCAGCAGCTCGCTGGACAGGACCATGAACACTGAAGCTTTCTTT	CASSSLDRTMNTEAFF
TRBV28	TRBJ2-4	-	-	TGTGCCAGCAGTCCGGCGGAGGGTTTAGCCAAAAACATTCAGTACTTC	CASSPAEGLAKNIQYF
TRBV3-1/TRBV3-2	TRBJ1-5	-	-	TGTGCCAGCAGCCAACTAGATCAGCCCCAGCATTTT	CASSQLDQPQHF
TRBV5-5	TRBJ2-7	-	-	TGTGCCAGCAGCTCCGACCCCTACGAGCAGTACTTC	CASSSDPYEQYF
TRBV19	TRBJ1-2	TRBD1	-	TGTGCCAGTAGTGCTCCATCGGGACAGGGTTATGGCTACACCTTC	CASSAPSGQGYGYTF
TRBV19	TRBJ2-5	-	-	TGTGCCAGTAGTATGCGTGCACAAGAGACCCAGTACTTC	CASSMRAQETQYF
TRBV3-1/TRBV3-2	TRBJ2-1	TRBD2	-	TGTGCCAGCAGCCAACCCGCGGGGGGAGTATACGGCAATGAGCAGTTCTTC	CASSQPAGGVYGNEQFF
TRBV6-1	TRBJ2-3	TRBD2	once	TGTGCCAGCAGTGAGTCTAAACTAGCGGGCTATAGCACAGATACGCAGTATTTT	CASSESKLAGYSTDTQYF
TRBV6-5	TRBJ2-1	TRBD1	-	TGTGCCAGCAGTTTGCGGGGACAGGGGGCTTTTGAGCAGTTCTTC	CASSLRGQGAFEQFF
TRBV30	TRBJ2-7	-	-	TGTGCCTGGAGTGTCGCGTACGAGCAGTACTTC	CAWSVAYEQYF
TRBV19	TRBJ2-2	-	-	TGTGCCAGTAGTATCTCGTTTTCAGTCACCGGGGAGCTGTTTTTT	CASSISFSVTGELFF
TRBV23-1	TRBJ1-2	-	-	TGCGCCAGCAGCCCTCGAGTAGCATATGGCTACACCTTC	CASSPRVAYGYTF
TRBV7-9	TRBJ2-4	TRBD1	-	TGTGCCAGCAGCTTAGTAACAGGGGAAAACATTCAGTACTTC	CASSLVTGENIQYF
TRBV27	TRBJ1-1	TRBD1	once	TGTGCCAGCAGCCATCACCGGGCGGGGACAGGATCGAACACTGAAGCTTTCTTT	CASSHHRAGTGSNTEAFF
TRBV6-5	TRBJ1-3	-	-	TGTGCCAGCAGTTATGCGGGGACTGGAAACACCATATATTTT	CASSYAGTGNTIYF
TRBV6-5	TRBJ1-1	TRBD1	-	TGTGCCAGCGGTCGGACAGGGAGGGAGACAACTGAAGCTTTCTTT	CASGRTGRETTEAFF
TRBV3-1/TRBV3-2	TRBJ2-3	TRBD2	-	TGTGCCAGCAGCCGAACTAGCGGGGGGGCGAGAGATACGCAGTATTTT	CASSRTSGGARDTQYF
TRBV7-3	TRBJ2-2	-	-	TGTGCCAGCAGCTCCGGTTTCGGGTGGGCTGGCACCGGGGAGCTGTTTTTT	CASSSGFGWAGTGELFF
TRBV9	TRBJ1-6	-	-	TGTGCCAGCAAGGACTCTGGGGACACCAATAATTCACCCCTCCACTTT	CASKDSGDTNNSPLHF
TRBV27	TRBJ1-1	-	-	TGTGCCAGCAGTCTGGACGCCGGTAGGACTGAAGCTTTCTTT	CASSLDAGRTEAFF
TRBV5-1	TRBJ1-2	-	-	TGCGCCAGCAGCTCGGAACGCAGAGGCTACACCTTC	CASSSERRGYTF
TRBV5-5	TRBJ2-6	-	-	TGTGCCAGCAGCTTGGCGGCAGGCTCCACTGGGGCCAACGTCCTGACTTTC	CASSLAAGSTGANVLTF
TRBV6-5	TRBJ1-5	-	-	TGTGCCAGCAGTCCCAGTAGCCGGAATCAGCCCCAGCATTTT	CASSPSSRNQPQHF
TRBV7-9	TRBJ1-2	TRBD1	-	TGTGCCAGCAGGCCTAGACAGGGTAACTATGGCTACACCTTC	CASRPRQGNYGYTF
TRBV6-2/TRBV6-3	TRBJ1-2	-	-	TGTGCCAGCAGTCCCGGGGCTTACTATGGCTACACCTTC	CASSPGAYYGYTF
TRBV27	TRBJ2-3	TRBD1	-	TGTGCCAGCAGCTATCAGGGGGCAGATACGCAGTATTTT	CASSYQGADTQYF
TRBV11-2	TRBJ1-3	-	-	TGTGCCAGCAGCTTAGCCGGGACGCTAAGCTCTGGAAACACCATATATTTT	CASSLAGTLSSGNTIYF
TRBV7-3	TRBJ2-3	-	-	TGTGCCAGCAGCTTAAGACCCGGTCCAGATACGCAGTATTTT	CASSLRPGPDTQYF
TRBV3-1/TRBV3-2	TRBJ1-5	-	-	TGTGCCAGCAGCCAAGTTGGAGGGCACGGCAATCAGCCCCAGCATTTT	CASSQVGGHGNQPQHF
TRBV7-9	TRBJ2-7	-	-	TGTGCCAGCAGCTTAAGTGGGGTTACCTACGAGCAGTACTTC	CASSLSGVTYEQYF
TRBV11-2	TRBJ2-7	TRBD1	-	TGTGCCAGCAGCTTCGAGACAGGGTCCTACGAGCAGTACTTC	CASSFETGSYEQYF
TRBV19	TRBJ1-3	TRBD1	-	TGTGCCAGTAGTATCAGTGGGACAGGGGCTTATGGAAACACCATATATTTT	CASSISGTGAYGNTIYF
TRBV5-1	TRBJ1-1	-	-	TGCGCCAGCAGCTTGGAGGGCGCGGAAGCTTTCTTT	CASSLEGAEAFF
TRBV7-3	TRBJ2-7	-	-	TGTGCCAGCAGCTCGGCGGGGGCATACGAGCAGTACTTC	CASSSAGAYEQYF
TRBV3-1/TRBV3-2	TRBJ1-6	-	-	TGTGCCAGCAGCCAGGGCCTACCTAATTCACCCCTCCACTTT	CASSQGLPNSPLHF
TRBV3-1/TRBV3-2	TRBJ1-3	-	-	TGTGCCAGCAGCCAGGGCGTCTCTGGAAACACCATATATTTT	CASSQGVSGNTIYF
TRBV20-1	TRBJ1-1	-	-	TGCAGTGCTAGTTTTAGGACGGGGAACACTGAAGCTTTCTTT	CSASFRTGNTEAFF